This T cell receptor (beta chain) is drawn from a study of OX40 agonist ivuxolimab in advanced cancers. Repertoires were generated with immunoSEQ multiplex PCR, while TCRdb's copy carries only in-frame clones and drops some. The repertoire holds 75,000 to 100,000 clones, with about 80% as singletons. Deletions cut 2 bases from V and 7 bases from J, with 8 bases between. CDR1 and CDR2 (germline): SGHTA, FQGTGA. This CDR3 contains 12 residues. Sequenced here: CD4+ or CD8+ T cells sorted from blood, sampled in a trial of the OX40 agonist ivuxolimab. The receptor's source is an adult with an advanced solid tumor such as melanoma, head and neck, liver or kidney cancer. The chain couples TRBV7-3 to TRBJ1-2; D perhaps matches TRBD1 (5 bases). The CDR3 region has the DNA TGTGCCAGCAGCTTAGGTGGGGCTGGCTACACCTTC. Its protein product is CASSLGGAGYTF.